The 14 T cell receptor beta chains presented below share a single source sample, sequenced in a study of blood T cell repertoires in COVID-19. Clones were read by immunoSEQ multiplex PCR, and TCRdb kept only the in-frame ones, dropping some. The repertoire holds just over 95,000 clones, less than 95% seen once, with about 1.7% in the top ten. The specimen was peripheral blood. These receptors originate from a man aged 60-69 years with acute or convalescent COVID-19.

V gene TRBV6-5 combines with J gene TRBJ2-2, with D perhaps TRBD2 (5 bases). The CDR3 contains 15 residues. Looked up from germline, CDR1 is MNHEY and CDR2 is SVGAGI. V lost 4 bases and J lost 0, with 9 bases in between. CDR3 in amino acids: CASSLDGANTGELFF. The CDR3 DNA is TGTGCCAGCAGTTTGGACGGGGCGAACACCGGGGAGCTGTTTTTT.

In nucleotides, the CDR3 is TGTGCCAGCAGCCAAGAAGGCAGGATTAACTATGGCTACACCTTC. Its translation is CASSQEGRINYGYTF. V usage is TRBV3-1 (or the pseudogene TRBV3-2) and J usage is TRBJ1-2, with no clear D. The V end was cut by 0 bases, the J end by 1 base, with 9 bases between. This CDR3 has 15 residues. Germline CDR1 reads LGHDT; CDR2 reads YNNKEL (reference sequence).

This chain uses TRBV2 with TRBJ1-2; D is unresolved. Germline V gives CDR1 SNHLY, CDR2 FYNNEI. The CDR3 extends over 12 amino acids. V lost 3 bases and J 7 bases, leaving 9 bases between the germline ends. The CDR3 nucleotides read TGTGCCAGCAGTGACAGTTATCGTGGCTACACCTTC. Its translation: CASSDSYRGYTF.

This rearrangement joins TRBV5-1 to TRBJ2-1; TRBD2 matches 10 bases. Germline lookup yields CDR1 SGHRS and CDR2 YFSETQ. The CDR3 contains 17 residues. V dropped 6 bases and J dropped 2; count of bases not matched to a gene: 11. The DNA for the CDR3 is TGCGCCAGCACCTTCGCGGGCCTAGCGGGAGCCTACAATGAGCAGTTCTTC. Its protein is CASTFAGLAGAYNEQFF.

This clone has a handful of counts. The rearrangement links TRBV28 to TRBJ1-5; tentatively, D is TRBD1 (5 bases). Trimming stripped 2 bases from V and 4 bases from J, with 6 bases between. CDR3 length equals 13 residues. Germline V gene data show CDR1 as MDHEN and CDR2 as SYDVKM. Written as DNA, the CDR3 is TGTGCCAGCAGTTTAGACAGAAATCAGCCCCAGCATTTT. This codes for CASSLDRNQPQHF.

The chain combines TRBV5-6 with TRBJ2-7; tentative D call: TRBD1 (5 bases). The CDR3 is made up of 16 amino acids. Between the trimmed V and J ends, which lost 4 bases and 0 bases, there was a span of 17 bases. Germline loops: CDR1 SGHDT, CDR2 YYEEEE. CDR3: CASSLSVWGASYEQYF. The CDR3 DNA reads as TGTGCCAGCAGCCTCAGTGTCTGGGGCGCCTCCTACGAGCAGTACTTC.

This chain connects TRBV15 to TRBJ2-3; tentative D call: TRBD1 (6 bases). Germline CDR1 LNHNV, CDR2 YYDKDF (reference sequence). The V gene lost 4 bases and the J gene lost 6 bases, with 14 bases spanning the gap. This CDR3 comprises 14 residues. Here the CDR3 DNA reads TGTGCCACCAGCAAGCCCTCCCAGGGGGATACGCAGTATTTT. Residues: CATSKPSQGDTQYF.

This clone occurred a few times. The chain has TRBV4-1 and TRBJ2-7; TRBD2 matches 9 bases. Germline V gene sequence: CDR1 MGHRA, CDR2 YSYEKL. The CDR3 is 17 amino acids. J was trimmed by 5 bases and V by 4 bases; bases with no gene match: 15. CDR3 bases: TGCGCCAGCAGCCCCGGGGAAGGACTAGCGATGAAGAACGAGCAGTACTTC. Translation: CASSPGEGLAMKNEQYF.

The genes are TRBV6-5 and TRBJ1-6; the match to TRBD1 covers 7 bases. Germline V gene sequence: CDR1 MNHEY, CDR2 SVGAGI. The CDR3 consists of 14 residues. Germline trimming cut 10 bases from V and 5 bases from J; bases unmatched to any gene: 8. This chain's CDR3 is CATQRQGNNSPLHF. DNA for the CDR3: TGTGCCACCCAAAGACAGGGCAATAATTCACCCCTCCACTTT.

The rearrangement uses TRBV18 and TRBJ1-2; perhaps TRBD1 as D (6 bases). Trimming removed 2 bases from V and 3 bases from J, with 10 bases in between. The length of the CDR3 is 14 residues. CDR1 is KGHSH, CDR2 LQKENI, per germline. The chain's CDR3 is CASSPVGADYGYTF. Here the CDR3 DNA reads TGTGCCAGCTCACCAGTGGGGGCCGACTATGGCTACACCTTC.

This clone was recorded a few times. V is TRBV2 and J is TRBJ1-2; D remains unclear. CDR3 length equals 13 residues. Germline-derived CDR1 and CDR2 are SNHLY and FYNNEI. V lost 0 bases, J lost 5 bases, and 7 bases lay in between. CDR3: CASSEAASYGYTF. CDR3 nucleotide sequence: TGTGCCAGCAGTGAAGCGGCCTCATATGGCTACACCTTC.

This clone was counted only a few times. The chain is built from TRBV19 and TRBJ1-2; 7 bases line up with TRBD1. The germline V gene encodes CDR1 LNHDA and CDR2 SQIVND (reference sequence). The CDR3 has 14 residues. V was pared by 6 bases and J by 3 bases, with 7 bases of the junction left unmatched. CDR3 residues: CASSPGQKDYGYTF. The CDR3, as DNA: TGTGCCAGTAGCCCGGGACAGAAAGACTATGGCTACACCTTC.

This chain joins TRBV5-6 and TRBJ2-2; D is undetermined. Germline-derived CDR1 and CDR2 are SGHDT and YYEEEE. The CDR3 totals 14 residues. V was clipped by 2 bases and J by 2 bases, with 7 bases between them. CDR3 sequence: CASSFTANTGELFF. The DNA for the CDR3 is TGTGCCAGCAGCTTTACTGCTAACACCGGGGAGCTGTTTTTT.

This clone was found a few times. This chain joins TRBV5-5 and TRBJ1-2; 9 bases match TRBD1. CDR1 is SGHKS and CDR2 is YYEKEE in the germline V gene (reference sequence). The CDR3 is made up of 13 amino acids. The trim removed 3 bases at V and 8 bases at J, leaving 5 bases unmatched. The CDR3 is CASSSGQGLGYTF. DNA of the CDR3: TGTGCCAGCAGCTCGGGACAGGGTTTAGGCTACACCTTC.